The sequence of this TCR beta chain was determined in a study of blood T cells in healthy people across ages (dated by TCRdb to about 2015). About the investigation overall: Template switching captured roughly one uniquely barcoded TCR beta cDNA molecule per two T cells in model experiments. Using deep sequencing normalized with unique cDNA molecular identifiers, the study measured how TCR beta repertoire diversity changes with age. The donors were split into four age groups: young (average around 15 years), middle-aged (about 40), aged (62) and long-lived (roughly 80). To avoid experimental bias, donors of different ages were distributed randomly across sequencing lanes. The study analyzed two additional independent replicas of 1 million unique cDNA reads from the same blood draw for two donors, one aged 18 to 29 and one aged 80 or older. Study-wide conclusions, independent of this receptor: Observed TCR beta diversity per million T cells fell roughly linearly with age, and a significant reduction was already apparent by age approximately 40. Since profiling was done on bulk unsorted PBMCs, naive and antigen-experienced compartments could not be conclusively compared. Compared with the aged group, more naive CD4+ T cells, fewer expanded clones and increased TCR diversity were shown by the long-lived group, suggesting age selection. Total diversity estimates from one million sequenced T cells were considered lower bounds and underestimates. A strong correlation was found between observed TCR beta diversity and the percentage of naive T cells measured by flow cytometry. Because the CMV infection status of the donors was unknown, age-related changes in expanded clonotypes may potentially have been confounded.

About this clonotype: No cognate antigen has been identified for it. This may stem from a read error, because a much larger clone lies one nucleotide away.

Library construction relied on 5' RACE. Sequencing was performed on an Illumina HiSeq 2500. The second PCR ran for roughly 7 to 12 cycles and used a J-beta primer mix along with a sample-barcoded 5' primer. A template-switch 5' adaptor carrying 12 random nucleotides introduced a unique molecular identifier onto each TCR beta cDNA molecule. Each sample yielded at least 2.5 million CDR3-containing paired-end reads. All of the RNA was converted into first-strand cDNA using the Mint cDNA synthesis kit, with a TRBC-specific oligonucleotide serving as the primer. Following uracil-DNA glycosylase treatment, all cDNA underwent a first 18-cycle PCR with the universal primers M1SS and BC2_uni_R. In the original analysis: Normalization of each sample was performed by random selection of 1 million high-quality reads, each carrying a distinct molecular identifier. Instead of being binned into consensus sequences, reads that shared molecular identifiers were thrown out. MiTCR, run with a Q25 quality threshold and the strictest error-elimination algorithm, handled CDR3 identification, clonotype clustering and error correction. A nonparametric unseen species model with Euler transformation was used to estimate lower-bound total TCR beta diversity. TCRdb cleaned the public reads at Q25 with fastp, built clones with MiXCR and kept in-frame beta chains. Under each unique CDR3 protein, matching rows form one entry showing the most common genes and DNA. It is TCRdb's table, rather than the study itself, that gives the V and J calls and clone size. This sample lists about 1 million distinct CDR3 sequences; roughly 45% were detected once. Of the sample, under 20% falls within the top ten clones.

The roughly 39 donors, aged roughly 6 to 95 years, were systemically healthy Caucasian individuals from Russia. Each donor gave about 11 milliliters of peripheral blood, drawn into EDTA-treated Vacutainer tubes. PBMCs were isolated by Ficoll-Paque density-gradient centrifugation, with at least 6.5 million obtained per sample. Total RNA, at least 5 micrograms per sample, was extracted from PBMCs with Trizol reagent. For every donor, flow cytometry on a PBMC aliquot measured the percentage of naive CD45RAhigh/CD27high T cells. The CDR3 measures 16 amino acids from cysteine to phenylalanine. Only the CDR3 region is kept as DNA, spanning 48 bases read in frame from base 1. Sequences MNHNS (CDR1) and SASEGT (CDR2) are obtained from the germline V gene.

This chain joins TRBV6-1 to TRBJ1-1; the D gene identity is not certain. Sequenced material: blood. The receptor was isolated from a woman in her sixties in good health. The CDR3 reads CAGSVGGGSMNTEAFF. The base sequence is TGTGCCGGCAGTGTGGGTGGAGGGTCCATGAACACTGAAGCTTTCTTT.